The next 23 T cell receptor beta chains were all read from a single sample in a study of blood T cells in healthy people across ages. With a J-beta primer mix and a sample-barcoded 5' primer, a second PCR ran about 7 to 12 cycles. Each CDR3 protein gets one entry after TCRdb re-called the 5' RACE reads with MiXCR. Here the sample spans some 800,000 distinct CDR3 sequences, approximately 25% being singletons. This same sample was also taken into another study, of T cells of mothers and their children.

The sample was blood. These receptors originate from a boy between 5 and 17 years old in good health.

This clonotype was counted only a few times. CDR3 loop: CASSDNQNEQFF. The CDR3 DNA reads as TGTGCCAGCAGCGATAATCAAAATGAGCAGTTCTTC. The V and J genes are TRBV9 and TRBJ2-1; no clear D gene. Germline CDR1 reads SGDLS; CDR2 reads YYNGEE. CDR3 length equals 12 residues. V was cut by 3 bases and J by 7 bases, with 8 bases left in between.

This clonotype has at least ten counts. This sequence joins TRBV12-3 or TRBV12-4 and TRBJ2-5; D may be TRBD1 or TRBD2 (5 bases each). V was clipped by 6 bases and J by 1 base, with 12 bases between them. There are 14 residues in the CDR3. The CDR3 spells CASRPPGLQETQYF. The CDR3 nucleotides are TGTGCCAGCAGACCCCCGGGGCTCCAAGAGACCCAGTACTTC.

There are many counts of this clonotype. The chain combines TRBV2 with TRBJ2-1; no definite D call. The end of the DNA is better explained by TRBJ2-7, so the J call may be wrong. This CDR3 spans 14 amino acids. Germline CDR1 is SNHLY and CDR2 is FYNNEI. The CDR3 region is CASSDNTSPLQQYF. CDR3 DNA sequence: TGTGCCAGCAGTGATAACACATCACCTCTACAGCAGTACTTC.

This clonotype was detected only a few times. The chain recombines TRBV29-1 with TRBJ2-2; no clear D gene. From germline, CDR1 is SQVTM and CDR2 ANQGSEA. V was shortened by 4 bases and J by 7 bases, with 19 bases between the two germline ends. The CDR3 is 15 amino acids. The CDR3 bases are TGCAGCGTTGGGTTTTCGCAGGCTGGTCACGGGGAGCTGTTTTTT. Protein sequence: CSVGFSQAGHGELFF.

The chain links TRBV6-1 to TRBJ2-7; 7 nucleotides agree with TRBD2. This CDR3 is built from 13 residues. V dropped 4 bases and J dropped 2; count of bases not matched to a gene: 2. From germline, CDR1 is MNHNS and CDR2 SASEGT. CDR3 DNA sequence: TGTGCCAGCAGTGTGGCGGGGGCCTACGAGCAGTACTTC. Translating gives CASSVAGAYEQYF.

This clonotype has a handful of counts. The V gene is TRBV28, the J gene TRBJ1-5; maybe TRBD1 (6 bases). There are 15 residues in the CDR3. Germline V lookup: CDR1 MDHEN, CDR2 SYDVKM. The CDR3 loop is CVGWEGEGSNQPQHF. The CDR3 nucleotides read TGTGTCGGTTGGGAGGGGGAAGGTAGCAATCAGCCCCAGCATTTT.

This chain links TRBV10-3 with TRBJ2-5; perhaps TRBD2 as D (5 bases). Trimming took 0 bases from V and 4 from J, leaving 12 bases between them. The CDR3 length is 15 residues. From germline, CDR1 is ENHRY and CDR2 SYGVKD. CDR3 loop: CAISESGPGGETQYF. DNA for the CDR3: TGTGCCATCAGTGAGTCGGGCCCCGGAGGAGAGACCCAGTACTTC.

V gene TRBV20-1 combines with J gene TRBJ1-4; possibly TRBD1 for D (5 bases). CDR3 size: 16 residues. The germline CDR1 and CDR2 sequences are DFQATT and SNEGSKA (reference sequence). Trimming shortened V by 5 bases and J by 3 bases, and 19 bases separated the two germline ends. The CDR3 sequence is CSAVDTQRGSNEKLFF. In DNA form, the CDR3 reads TGCAGTGCTGTGGACACCCAGAGAGGGTCTAATGAAAAACTGTTTTTT.

This clonotype was counted only a few times. This chain joins TRBV6-5 and TRBJ2-5; TRBD1 matches at 7 bases. Germline V CDR1 and CDR2: MNHEY, SVGAGI. CDR3 length: 15 amino acids. V lost 0 bases, J lost 3 bases, and 4 bases stayed unmatched. The CDR3 loop is CASSYSRGSEETQYF. In DNA form, the CDR3 reads TGTGCCAGCAGTTACTCCAGGGGGTCGGAAGAGACCCAGTACTTC.

The chain combines TRBV28 with TRBJ1-1, with TRBD1 as a possible D gene (5 bases). Germline V CDR1 and CDR2: MDHEN, SYDVKM. The CDR3 loop spans 14 amino acids. V lost 1 base and J lost 4, with 10 bases in between. CDR3 bases: TGTGCCAGCAGTTTATCCAGGGTTGGCACTGAAGCTTTCTTT. Translation gives CASSLSRVGTEAFF.

This rearrangement joins TRBV29-1 to TRBJ2-1, with 10 bases aligning to TRBD2. V shed 4 bases, J shed 7 bases, and the junction held 10 bases outside the gene matches. The CDR3 loop spans 15 amino acids. Germline lookup yields CDR1 SQVTM and CDR2 ANQGSEA. The CDR3 here is CSVVQREGRGNEQFF. The CDR3 DNA reads as TGCAGCGTTGTCCAGCGGGAGGGCCGGGGGAATGAGCAGTTCTTC.

The chain joins TRBV20-1 to TRBJ1-6; maybe TRBD1 (5 bases). The V end lost 3 bases, the J end lost 5 bases, and 14 bases lay between the germline ends. CDR3 size: 15 residues. Germline CDR1 is DFQATT and CDR2 is SNEGSKA (reference sequence). The CDR3 DNA reads TGCAGTGCTAGGGCCGGGACGTTAGATAATTCACCCCTCCACTTT. This codes for CSARAGTLDNSPLHF.

In this sample, this clonotype turned up a few times. V is TRBV29-1 and J is TRBJ1-5; no firm D call. V was clipped by 4 bases and J by 3 bases, with 10 bases between them. The CDR3 covers 13 residues. Germline V CDR1 and CDR2: SQVTM, ANQGSEA. CDR3 protein: CSVVAGSNQPQHF. DNA of the CDR3: TGCAGCGTTGTGGCAGGTTCCAATCAGCCCCAGCATTTT. Filled out from reference TRBV29-1 and TRBJ1-5, the complete variable domain reads SAVISQKPSRDICQRGTSLTIQCQVDSQVTMMFWYRQQPGQSLTLIATANQGSEATYESGFVIDKFPISRPNLTFSTLTVSNMSPEDSSIYLCSVVAGSNQPQHFGDGTRLSIL.

The CDR3 loop is CASRGPGSSYEQYF. The CDR3 nucleotides read TGTGCCAGCAGAGGACCGGGAAGCTCCTACGAGCAGTACTTC. This rearrangement joins TRBV4-2 to TRBJ2-7; possibly TRBD2 for D (5 bases). V was shortened by 6 bases and J by 0 bases, with 12 bases between the two germline ends. The CDR3 totals 14 residues. The germline V gene encodes CDR1 LGHNA and CDR2 YNFKEQ.

The chain is built from TRBV29-1 and TRBJ2-5; 8 bases fit TRBD1. CDR3 size: 13 residues. Germline CDR1 reads SQVTM; CDR2 reads ANQGSEA. The V and J ends lost 5 bases and 5 bases, in that order; junction bases with no gene match: 7. The CDR3 is CSVYRGSGETQYF. For the CDR3, the DNA is TGCAGCGTTTACAGGGGGAGTGGTGAGACCCAGTACTTC. The full variable domain, completed using reference TRBV29-1 and TRBJ2-5, is SAVISQKPSRDICQRGTSLTIQCQVDSQVTMMFWYRQQPGQSLTLIATANQGSEATYESGFVIDKFPISRPNLTFSTLTVSNMSPEDSSIYLCSVYRGSGETQYFGPGTRLLVL.

About this clonotype: The germline gene is not matched at one end of the junction; a read error may be the cause. The CDR3 bases are TGTGCCAGCAGCTTCGACCTTCGGGACAGGGCAATGGGGGGCTTC. As protein: CASSFDLRDRAMGGF. The chain couples TRBV28 to TRBJ1-2; 9 bases align to TRBD1. Germline V lookup: CDR1 MDHEN, CDR2 SYDVKM. This CDR3 comprises 15 residues.

CDR3 residues: CASRARGAPDKSLWYF. For the CDR3, the DNA is TGTGCCAGTAGAGCCCGGGGGGCGCCGGATAAGTCGTTATGGTACTTC. The chain joins TRBV19 to TRBJ2-5; D is perhaps TRBD2 (7 bases). Per germline, CDR1 LNHDA and CDR2 SQIVND (reference sequence). The CDR3 covers 16 residues. Trimming shortened V by 6 bases and J by 13 bases, and 30 bases separated the two germline ends.

The genes are TRBV7-6 and TRBJ2-6; 7 nucleotides match TRBD1. CDR1 and CDR2 (germline): SGHVS, FNYEAQ. The J segment lost 0 bases and the V segment lost 4 bases, leaving 3 bases of the junction unmatched. The CDR3 contains 16 residues. The CDR3 loop reads CASSYDRASGANVLTF. DNA of the CDR3: TGTGCCAGCAGCTACGACAGGGCCTCTGGGGCCAACGTCCTGACTTTC.

This clonotype was recorded a few times. The V call is TRBV20-1, the J call TRBJ1-4; possible D gene TRBD1, 5 bases. V was pared by 0 bases and J by 0 bases, with 20 bases between. Per the germline V gene, CDR1 is DFQATT and CDR2 is SNEGSKA (reference sequence). The CDR3 is 19 residues long. CDR3 in amino acids: CSARDNPTVSSPTNEKLFF. CDR3 coding DNA: TGCAGTGCTAGAGATAATCCGACAGTTTCTTCTCCAACTAATGAAAAACTGTTTTTT.

The chain joins TRBV7-8 to TRBJ2-5, with a tentative D call TRBD1 (6 bases). The J call is uncertain, as TRBJ2-7 better fits the DNA end. Germline V CDR1 and CDR2: SGHVS, FQNEAQ. This CDR3 has 13 amino acids. CDR3 loop: CASSSLTGREQYF. CDR3 sequence (DNA): TGTGCCAGCAGCTCGCTTACAGGGCGCGAGCAGTACTTC.

This clonotype appeared a few times. The DNA for the CDR3 is TGTGCCTGGAGTGGCCCAAGTCGGACAGCCTACGAGCAGTACTTC. This sequence encodes CAWSGPSRTAYEQYF. The V gene is TRBV30, the J gene TRBJ2-7; TRBD1 might be the D (6 bases). Germline-derived CDR1 and CDR2 are GTSNPN and SVGIG (reference sequence). V lost 1 base, J lost 2 bases, and 15 bases lay in between. CDR3 length: 15 residues.

The chain employs TRBV27 and TRBJ2-7, with 9 bases matching TRBD2. Per germline, CDR1 MNHEY and CDR2 SMNVEV (reference sequence). V lost 6 bases and J lost 7; bases outside the gene matches: 10. The CDR3 is made up of 14 amino acids. This chain's CDR3 is CASRQGLALGEQYF. The CDR3 bases are TGTGCCAGCAGACAGGGACTAGCTCTGGGAGAGCAGTACTTC.

The chain recombines TRBV7-9 with TRBJ2-2; 11 bases align to TRBD2. Trimming removed 10 bases from V and 5 bases from J; junction bases left unmatched: 18. Germline CDR1 SEHNR, CDR2 FQNEAQ (reference sequence). This CDR3 region has 18 residues. CDR3 coding DNA: TGTGCCACCTCGTCCCCCGGGACTAGCGGAGGTGGGACCGGGGAGCTGTTTTTT. Translation gives CATSSPGTSGGGTGELFF.